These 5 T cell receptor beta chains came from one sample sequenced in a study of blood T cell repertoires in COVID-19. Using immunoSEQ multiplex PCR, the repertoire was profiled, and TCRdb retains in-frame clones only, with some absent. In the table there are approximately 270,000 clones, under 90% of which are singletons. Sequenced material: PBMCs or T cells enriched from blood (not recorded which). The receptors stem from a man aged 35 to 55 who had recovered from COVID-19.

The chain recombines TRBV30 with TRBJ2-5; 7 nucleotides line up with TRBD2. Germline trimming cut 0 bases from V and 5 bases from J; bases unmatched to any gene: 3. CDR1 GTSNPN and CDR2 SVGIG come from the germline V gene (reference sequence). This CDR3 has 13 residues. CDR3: CAWSVLGGETQYF. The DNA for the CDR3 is TGTGCCTGGAGTGTACTCGGGGGGGAGACCCAGTACTTC.

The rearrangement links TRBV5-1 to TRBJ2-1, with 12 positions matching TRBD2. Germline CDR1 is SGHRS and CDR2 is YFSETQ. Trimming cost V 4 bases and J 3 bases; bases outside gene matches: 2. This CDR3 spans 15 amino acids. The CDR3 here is CASSRGLAGYNEQFF. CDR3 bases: TGCGCCAGCAGCCGGGGACTAGCGGGCTACAATGAGCAGTTCTTC.

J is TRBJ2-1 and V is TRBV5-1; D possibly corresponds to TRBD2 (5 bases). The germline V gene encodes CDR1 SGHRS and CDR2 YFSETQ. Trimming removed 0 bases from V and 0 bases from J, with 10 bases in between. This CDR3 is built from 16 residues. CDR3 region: CASSLGRGISYNEQFF. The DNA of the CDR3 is TGCGCCAGCAGCTTGGGACGAGGGATCTCCTACAATGAGCAGTTCTTC.

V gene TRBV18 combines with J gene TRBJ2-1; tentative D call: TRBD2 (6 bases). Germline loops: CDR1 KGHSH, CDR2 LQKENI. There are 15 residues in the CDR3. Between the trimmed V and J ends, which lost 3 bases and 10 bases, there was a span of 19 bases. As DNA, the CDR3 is TGTGCCAGCTCACCCGGCGGGGTCGGACTGGGCGAGCAGTTCTTC. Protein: CASSPGGVGLGEQFF.

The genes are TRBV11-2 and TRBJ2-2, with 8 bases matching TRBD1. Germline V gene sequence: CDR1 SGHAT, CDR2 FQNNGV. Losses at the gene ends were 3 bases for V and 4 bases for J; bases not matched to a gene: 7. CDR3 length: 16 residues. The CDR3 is CASSFYGTGVTGELFF. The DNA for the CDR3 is TGTGCCAGCAGCTTTTATGGGACAGGAGTCACCGGGGAGCTGTTTTTT.